The entry below gives a single T cell receptor (beta chain) sequence along with its context. Its antigen is still unknown. CDR1 and CDR2 (germline): DFQATT, SNEGSKA (reference sequence). Losses at the gene ends were 7 bases for V and 7 bases for J; bases not matched to a gene: 1. The CDR3 has 12 amino acids. This specimen belongs to a study of T-cell memory formation after mild COVID-19. Study-level background: TCR clusters showed largely donor specificity. The study, taken as a whole, reports: Most CD4+ clones that shrank were in CM and EM, while CD8+ ones turned up in EMRA. CD4/CD8 balance held among clones contracting day 15 to 85, and later expanders leaned CD4+. Prior to infection, memory already included some responding clones, suggesting cross-reactive memory joined.

Via MiXCR, TCRdb re-called the 5' RACE reads, giving one row per CDR3 protein. The table has 150,000 to 200,000 distinct CDR3 sequences, around 16% seen once. This clonotype was obtained from an adult woman who had mild COVID-19 (a few samples of this study predate the infection). Cell type and time point are not known. V and J are TRBV20-1 and TRBJ2-1; 13 bases fit TRBD2. Specimen: PBMCs or a T cell subset sorted from them (not recorded which). The DNA for the CDR3 is TGCAGTGGGACTAGCGGGAGTAATGAGCAGTTCTTC. Its translation: CSGTSGSNEQFF.